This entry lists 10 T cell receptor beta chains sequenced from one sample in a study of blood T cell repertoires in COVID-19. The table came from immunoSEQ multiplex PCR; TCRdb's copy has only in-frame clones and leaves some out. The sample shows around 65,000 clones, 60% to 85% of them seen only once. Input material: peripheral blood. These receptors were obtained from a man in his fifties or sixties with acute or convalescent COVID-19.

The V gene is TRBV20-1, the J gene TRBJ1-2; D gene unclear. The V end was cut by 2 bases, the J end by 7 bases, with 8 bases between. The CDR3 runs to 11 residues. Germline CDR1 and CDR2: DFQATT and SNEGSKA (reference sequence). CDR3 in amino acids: CSARFGGGYTF. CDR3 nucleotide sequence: TGCAGTGCTAGATTCGGAGGTGGCTACACCTTC.

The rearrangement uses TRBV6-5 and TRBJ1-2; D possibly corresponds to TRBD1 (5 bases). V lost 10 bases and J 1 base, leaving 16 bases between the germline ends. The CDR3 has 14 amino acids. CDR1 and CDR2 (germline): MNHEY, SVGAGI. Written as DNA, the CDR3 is TGTGCCACCCAGGACATAAACCTTAACTATGGCTACACCTTC. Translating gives CATQDINLNYGYTF.

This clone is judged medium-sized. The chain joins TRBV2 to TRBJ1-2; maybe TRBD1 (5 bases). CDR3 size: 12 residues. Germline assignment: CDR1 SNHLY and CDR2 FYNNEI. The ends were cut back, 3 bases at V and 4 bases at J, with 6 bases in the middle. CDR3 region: CASSDDSYGYTF. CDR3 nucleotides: TGTGCCAGCAGTGACGACAGCTATGGCTACACCTTC.

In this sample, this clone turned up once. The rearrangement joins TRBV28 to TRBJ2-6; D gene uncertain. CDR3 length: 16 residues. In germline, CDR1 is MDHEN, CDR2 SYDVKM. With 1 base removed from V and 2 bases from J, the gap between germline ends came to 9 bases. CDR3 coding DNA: TGTGCCAGCAGTTTATTAGCTCCAGCTGGGGCCAACGTCCTGACTTTC. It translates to CASSLLAPAGANVLTF.

The CDR3 spells CASSPQGNQPQHF. As DNA, the CDR3 is TGTGCCAGCAGCCCCCAGGGTAATCAGCCCCAGCATTTT. V and J are TRBV7-2 and TRBJ1-5, with D tentatively TRBD1 (5 bases). The CDR3 totals 13 residues. The germline V and J ends were trimmed by 5 bases and 4 bases, with 9 bases remaining between them. Germline assignment: CDR1 SGHTA and CDR2 FQGNSA. The full variable domain, its missing parts supplied by reference TRBV7-2 and TRBJ1-5, is GAGVSQSPSNKVTEKGKDVELRCDPISGHTALYWYRQSLGQGLEFLIYFQGNSAPDKSGLPSDRFSAERTGGSVSTLTIQRTQQEDSAVYLCASSPQGNQPQHFGDGTRLSIL.

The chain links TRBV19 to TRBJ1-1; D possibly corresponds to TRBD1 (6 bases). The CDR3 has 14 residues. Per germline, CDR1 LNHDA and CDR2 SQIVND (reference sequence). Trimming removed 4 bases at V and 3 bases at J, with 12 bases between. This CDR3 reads CASSNTGRDTEAFF. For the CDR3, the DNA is TGTGCCAGTAGTAATACAGGGAGGGACACTGAAGCTTTCTTT.

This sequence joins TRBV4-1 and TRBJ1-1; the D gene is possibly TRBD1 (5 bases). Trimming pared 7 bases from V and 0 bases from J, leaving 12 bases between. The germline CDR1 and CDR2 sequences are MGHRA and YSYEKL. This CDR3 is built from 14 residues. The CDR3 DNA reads TGCGCCAGCAACTCTAGGGGTTTGAACACTGAAGCTTTCTTT. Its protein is CASNSRGLNTEAFF.

In DNA form, the CDR3 reads TGTGCCAGCAGGGACATATCGGACACTGAAGCTTTCTTT. Translating gives CASRDISDTEAFF. The chain uses TRBV2 and TRBJ1-1; D may be TRBD1 (5 bases). The CDR3 runs to 13 residues. V was trimmed by 6 bases and J by 3 bases, leaving 11 bases between them. Looked up from germline, CDR1 is SNHLY and CDR2 is FYNNEI.

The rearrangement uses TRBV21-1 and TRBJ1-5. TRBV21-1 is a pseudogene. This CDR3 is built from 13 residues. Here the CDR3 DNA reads TGTGCCAGCAGCAGCAAGACGAGGGAGCCCCAGCATTTT. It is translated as CASSSKTREPQHF.

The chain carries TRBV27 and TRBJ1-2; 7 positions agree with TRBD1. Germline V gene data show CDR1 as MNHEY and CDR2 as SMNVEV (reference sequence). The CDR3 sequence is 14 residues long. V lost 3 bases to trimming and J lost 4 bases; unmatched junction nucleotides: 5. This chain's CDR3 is CASSFQRTGYGYTF. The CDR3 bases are TGTGCCAGCAGTTTCCAAAGGACAGGCTATGGCTACACCTTC.